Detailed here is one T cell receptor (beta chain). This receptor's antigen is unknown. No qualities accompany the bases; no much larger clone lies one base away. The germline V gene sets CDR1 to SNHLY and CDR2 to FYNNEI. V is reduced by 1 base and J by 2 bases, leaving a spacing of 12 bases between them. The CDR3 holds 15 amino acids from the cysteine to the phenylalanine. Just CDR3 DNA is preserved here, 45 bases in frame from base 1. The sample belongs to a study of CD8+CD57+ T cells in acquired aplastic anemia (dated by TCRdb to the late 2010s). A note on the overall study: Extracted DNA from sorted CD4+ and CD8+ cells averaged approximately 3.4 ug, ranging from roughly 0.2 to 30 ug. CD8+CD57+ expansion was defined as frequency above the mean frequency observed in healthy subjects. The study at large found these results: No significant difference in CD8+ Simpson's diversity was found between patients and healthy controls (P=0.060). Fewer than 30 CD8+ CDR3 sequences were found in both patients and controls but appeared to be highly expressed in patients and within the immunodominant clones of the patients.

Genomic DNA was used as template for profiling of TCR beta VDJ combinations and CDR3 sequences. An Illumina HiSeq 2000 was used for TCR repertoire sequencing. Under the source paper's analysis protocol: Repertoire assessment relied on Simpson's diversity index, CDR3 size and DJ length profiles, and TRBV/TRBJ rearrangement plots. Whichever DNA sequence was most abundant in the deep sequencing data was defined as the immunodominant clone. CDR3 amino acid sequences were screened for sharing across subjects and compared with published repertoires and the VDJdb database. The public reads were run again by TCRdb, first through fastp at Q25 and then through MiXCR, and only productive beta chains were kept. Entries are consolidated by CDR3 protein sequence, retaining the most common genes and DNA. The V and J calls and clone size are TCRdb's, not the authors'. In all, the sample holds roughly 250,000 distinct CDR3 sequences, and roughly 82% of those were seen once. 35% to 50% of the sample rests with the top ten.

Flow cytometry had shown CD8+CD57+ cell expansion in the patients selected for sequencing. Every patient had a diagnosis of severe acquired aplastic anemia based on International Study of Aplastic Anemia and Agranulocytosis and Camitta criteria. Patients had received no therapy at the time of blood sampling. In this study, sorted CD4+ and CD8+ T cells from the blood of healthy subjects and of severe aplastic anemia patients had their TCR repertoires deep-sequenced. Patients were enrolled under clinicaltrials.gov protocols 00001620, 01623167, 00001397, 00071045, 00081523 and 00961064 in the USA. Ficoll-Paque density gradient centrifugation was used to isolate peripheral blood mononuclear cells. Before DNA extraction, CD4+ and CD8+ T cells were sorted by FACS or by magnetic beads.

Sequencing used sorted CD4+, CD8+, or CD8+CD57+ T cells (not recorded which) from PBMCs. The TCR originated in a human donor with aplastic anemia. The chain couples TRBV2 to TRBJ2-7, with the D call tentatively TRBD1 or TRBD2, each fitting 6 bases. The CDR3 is CASSEGRGPTYEQYF. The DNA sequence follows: TGTGCCAGCAGTGAAGGACGGGGGCCTACCTACGAGCAGTACTTC.